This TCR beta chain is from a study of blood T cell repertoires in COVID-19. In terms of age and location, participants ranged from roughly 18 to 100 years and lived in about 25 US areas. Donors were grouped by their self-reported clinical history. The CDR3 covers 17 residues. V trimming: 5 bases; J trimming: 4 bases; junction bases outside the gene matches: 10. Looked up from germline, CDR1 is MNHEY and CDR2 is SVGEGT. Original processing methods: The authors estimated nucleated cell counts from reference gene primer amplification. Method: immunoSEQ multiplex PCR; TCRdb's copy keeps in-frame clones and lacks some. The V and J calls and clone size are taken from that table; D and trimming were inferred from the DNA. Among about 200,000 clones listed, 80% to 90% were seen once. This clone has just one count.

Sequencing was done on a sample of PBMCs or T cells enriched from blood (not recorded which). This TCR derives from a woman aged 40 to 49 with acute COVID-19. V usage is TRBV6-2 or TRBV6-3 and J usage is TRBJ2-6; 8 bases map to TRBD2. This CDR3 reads CASSHHRGGAGANVLTF. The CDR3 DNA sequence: TGTGCCAGCAGTCACCACCGGGGGGGAGCCGGGGCCAACGTCCTGACTTTC.